Only a few counts were recorded for the clone carrying this TCR beta chain. What it binds is not known. TCRdb re-called the RT-PCR reads through MiXCR, storing one row per CDR3 protein. The sample holds over 450,000 distinct CDR3 sequences, about an eighth seen once. The CDR3 spans 15 residues. After removal of 4 bases from V and 4 bases from J, the junction contained 5 bases not matched to a gene. The germline V gene has CDR1 MNHEY and CDR2 SVGAGI. These data belong to a study of response to subunit inactivated influenza vaccine. Broader study findings: Each seasonal influenza vaccination recruits few new T cells, the authors suggested.

The TCR sequence derives from a man aged 50 or older who received an inactivated influenza vaccine. The genes are TRBV6-5 and TRBJ1-5, with TRBD1 matching over 9 bases. The sample was PBMCs from blood, taken about 6 weeks after vaccination. This CDR3 reads CASSFGTGLNQPQHF. For the CDR3, the DNA is TGTGCCAGCAGTTTCGGGACAGGGCTGAATCAGCCCCAGCATTTT.